The following is a TCR beta chain sequence with its context. The antigen is not known. Germline CDR1 DFQATT, CDR2 SNEGSKA (reference sequence). The CDR3 is 19 amino acids. Germline trimming cut 0 bases from V and 0 bases from J; bases unmatched to any gene: 17. The use of a sample-barcoded 5' primer and a J-beta primer mix characterized a second PCR of about 7 to 12 cycles. Each cDNA molecule carried a tag from a template-switch adaptor that contained 12 random nucleotides. TCRdb passed the 5' RACE reads through MiXCR, listing each CDR3 protein once. The sample yields about 800,000 distinct CDR3 sequences, about 42% seen once. These data are taken from a study of blood T cells in healthy people across ages. General study results and limits: Without sorted subsets, naive and antigen-experienced compartments could not be conclusively compared. TCR beta diversity, measured per million T cells, fell in a roughly linear way with age.

The rearrangement uses TRBV20-1 and TRBJ2-7, with TRBD1 matching 7 bases. The source is an elderly man in good health. Input material: blood. The DNA for the CDR3 is TGCAGTGCTAGAGAGCCAGTCGGGACAGATAGCCTTACCTCCTACGAGCAGTACTTC. It specifies CSAREPVGTDSLTSYEQYF.